The 6 T cell receptor beta chains given below trace back to one sample, sequenced in a study of OX40 agonist ivuxolimab in advanced cancers. Measured with immunoSEQ multiplex PCR; TCRdb has only the in-frame clones, and not every one. The repertoire holds more than 65,000 clones, with around four fifths as singletons. The material sequenced was CD4+ or CD8+ T cells sorted from blood, taken in a trial of the OX40 agonist ivuxolimab. These receptors all come from an adult with an advanced solid tumor such as melanoma, head and neck, liver or kidney cancer.

The V call is TRBV7-2, the J call TRBJ1-1, with a weak D call TRBD1 (5 bases). The germline CDR1 and CDR2 sequences are SGHTA and FQGNSA. The V end lost 2 bases, the J end lost 6 bases, and 13 bases lay between the germline ends. The CDR3 length is 14 residues. The CDR3 loop reads CASSLLPGLPEAFF. As DNA, the CDR3 is TGTGCCAGCAGCTTATTACCAGGGCTTCCTGAAGCTTTCTTT.

V and J are TRBV27 and TRBJ2-5; 7 bases align to TRBD2. Germline V gene data show CDR1 as MNHEY and CDR2 as SMNVEV (reference sequence). The CDR3 has 15 amino acids. V shed 3 bases and J 4 bases; nucleotides not matched to a gene: 8. DNA of the CDR3: TGTGCCAGCAGTTTTACTGCGGGAGTGGGAGAGACCCAGTACTTC. Translated: CASSFTAGVGETQYF.

This clone has just one count. The genes are TRBV19 and TRBJ1-1; D is uncertain. Germline V gives CDR1 LNHDA, CDR2 SQIVND (reference sequence). This CDR3 is 13 amino acids long. V lost 2 bases, J lost 1 base, and 5 bases lay in between. The DNA for the CDR3 is TGTGCCAGTAGTATATGGGAGAACACTGAAGCTTTCTTT. Encoded protein: CASSIWENTEAFF.

The chain joins TRBV7-9 to TRBJ2-1; 10 nucleotides match TRBD2. V lost 5 bases, J lost 0 bases, and 1 base stayed unmatched. The germline gives CDR1 SEHNR, CDR2 FQNEAQ (reference sequence). The CDR3 runs to 15 residues. The CDR3 loop reads CASSRTSGSYNEQFF. In nucleotides, the CDR3 is TGTGCCAGCAGCAGGACTAGCGGCTCCTACAATGAGCAGTTCTTC.

This chain joins TRBV15 and TRBJ1-3; no clear D gene. Trimming shortened V by 0 bases and J by 8 bases, and 11 bases separated the two germline ends. Germline V gene data show CDR1 as LNHNV and CDR2 as YYDKDF (reference sequence). CDR3 length: 14 amino acids. For the CDR3, the DNA is TGTGCCACCAGCAGAGATCTTACACAAGACACCATATATTTT. Protein product: CATSRDLTQDTIYF.

The chain links TRBV27 to TRBJ2-5; 9 bases fit TRBD2. Germline loops: CDR1 MNHEY, CDR2 SMNVEV (reference sequence). Trimming took 2 bases from V and 5 from J; bases not matched to a gene: 6. This CDR3 spans 15 amino acids. The CDR3 sequence is CASSLGREGVETQYF. The CDR3 region has the DNA TGTGCCAGCAGTTTAGGGCGGGAGGGTGTGGAGACCCAGTACTTC.